Shown below are 25 T cell receptor beta chains from a single sample sequenced in a study of follicular helper T cells after annual influenza vaccination. This table comes from immunoSEQ multiplex PCR, and its TCRdb copy is limited to in-frame clones, with some not included. The data show several thousand clones, roughly 80% seen once. Time point specified: 2014-2015 season, 7 days after vaccination. Source: CXCR5+ CD38- circulating T follicular helper cells from blood, taken 7 days after influenza vaccination. This sample's subset: circulating Tfh, non-naive CD4+CXCR5+PD-1+ (ICOS+CD38+ or ICOS-CD38-). The receptors derive from an adult who received the influenza vaccine.

This chain uses TRBV14 with TRBJ2-3; no reliable D call. Germline CDR1 and CDR2: SGHDN and FVKESK. V was cut by 0 bases and J by 1 base, with 8 bases left in between. CDR3 length: 15 residues. This CDR3 reads CASSQDGVGTDTQYF. CDR3 nucleotide sequence: TGTGCCAGCAGCCAAGATGGGGTTGGCACAGATACGCAGTATTTT. The whole variable domain, remainder taken from reference TRBV14 and TRBJ2-3, is EAGVTQFPSHSVIEKGQTVTLRCDPISGHDNLYWYRRVMGKEIKFLLHFVKESKQDESGMPNNRFLAERTGGTYSTLKVQPAELEDSGVYFCASSQDGVGTDTQYFGPGTRLTVL.

The chain employs TRBV5-4 and TRBJ2-3, with unresolved D. Per germline, CDR1 SGHNT and CDR2 YYREEE (reference sequence). V dropped 0 bases and J dropped 0 bases, with 8 bases sitting between them. The CDR3 contains 15 residues. This CDR3 is CASSLEGPSTDTQYF. DNA of the CDR3: TGTGCCAGCAGCTTGGAAGGGCCTAGCACAGATACGCAGTATTTT.

The genes are TRBV28 and TRBJ1-2; the D is unclear. The CDR3 spans 13 residues. The germline V and J ends were trimmed by 7 bases and 5 bases, with 14 bases remaining between them. Germline assignment: CDR1 MDHEN and CDR2 SYDVKM. The CDR3, as DNA: TGTGCCAGCACGACGTATGGCCCTTATGGCTACACCTTC. Amino acid sequence: CASTTYGPYGYTF.

V gene TRBV28 combines with J gene TRBJ1-1; D gene unclear. The CDR3 covers 14 residues. Germline loops: CDR1 MDHEN, CDR2 SYDVKM. V lost 2 bases, J lost 6 bases, and 13 bases lay in between. CDR3 sequence reads: CASSLDPEDPEAFF. CDR3 nucleotides: TGTGCCAGCAGTTTAGACCCGGAGGACCCTGAAGCTTTCTTT.

This clone showed up just once. The chain employs TRBV19 and TRBJ2-1; tentatively, D is TRBD1 (6 bases). V gave up 2 bases and J gave up 10 bases, with 9 bases separating them. In germline, CDR1 is LNHDA, CDR2 SQIVND (reference sequence). This CDR3 is built from 12 residues. CDR3 sequence: CASSIPDREQFF. The CDR3 DNA reads TGTGCCAGTAGTATACCTGACAGGGAGCAGTTCTTC.

The chain is built from TRBV2 and TRBJ1-1; D gene uncertain. This CDR3 has 14 amino acids. Germline V CDR1 and CDR2: SNHLY, FYNNEI. Trimming shortened V by 4 bases and J by 1 base, and 10 bases separated the two germline ends. CDR3 DNA sequence: TGTGCCAGCAGTGGTTTATCTGGGAACACTGAAGCTTTCTTT. Its translation: CASSGLSGNTEAFF.

The rearrangement uses TRBV7-6 and TRBJ1-1; D perhaps matches TRBD1 (5 bases). CDR3 length: 13 amino acids. The germline V gene encodes CDR1 SGHVS and CDR2 FNYEAQ. Trimming cost V 5 bases and J 8 bases, with 15 bases left between them. CDR3 sequence reads: CASSPGGRVEAFF. The CDR3 nucleotides are TGTGCCAGCAGCCCTGGGGGGAGGGTCGAAGCTTTCTTT.

The V call is TRBV6-6, the J call TRBJ2-7; 11 nucleotides line up with TRBD1. The V segment lost 5 bases and the J segment 2 bases; nucleotides outside the gene matches: 5. Germline-derived CDR1 and CDR2 are MNHNY and SVGAGI (reference sequence). The CDR3 length is 15 residues. The CDR3 loop reads CASSPPGQGAYEQYF. As DNA, the CDR3 is TGTGCCAGCAGTCCCCCGGGACAGGGGGCCTACGAGCAGTACTTC.

The chain combines TRBV12-5 with TRBJ2-5, with TRBD2 matching over 8 bases. The CDR3 runs 15 residues. J gave up 5 bases and V 6 bases, and 11 bases lay outside the gene matches. The V gene's germline CDR1 is LGHNT and CDR2 FRNRAP. CDR3 bases: TGTGCTAGTGGCTTAGCGGGGTCAGGAGAGGAGACCCAGTACTTC. This codes for CASGLAGSGEETQYF.

The V gene is TRBV11-2, the J gene TRBJ1-3; D might be TRBD1 (5 bases). Trimming left V 0 bases short and J 3 bases short, with 9 bases between. This CDR3 contains 15 residues. In germline, CDR1 is SGHAT, CDR2 FQNNGV. The chain's CDR3 is CASSLDHRFGNTIYF. DNA of the CDR3: TGTGCCAGCAGCTTAGATCACAGGTTTGGAAACACCATATATTTT.

The chain is built from TRBV28 and TRBJ1-2; no clear D gene. Germline lookup yields CDR1 MDHEN and CDR2 SYDVKM. CDR3 length equals 13 residues. The V end lost 2 bases, the J end lost 8 bases, and 12 bases lay between the germline ends. CDR3 sequence reads: CASSLDKLRGYTF. In nucleotides, the CDR3 is TGTGCCAGCAGTTTAGACAAATTAAGAGGCTACACCTTC.

The V gene is TRBV11-2, the J gene TRBJ2-7; no firm D call. With 3 bases removed from V and 5 bases from J, the gap between germline ends came to 8 bases. Germline V gene lookup returns CDR1 SGHAT and CDR2 FQNNGV. This CDR3 region has 12 residues. In DNA form, the CDR3 reads TGTGCCAGCAGCTTCGTAGGAAACGAGCAGTACTTC. The encoded protein is CASSFVGNEQYF.

This chain connects TRBV7-9 to TRBJ2-6, with TRBD2 identical over 8 bases. The CDR3 contains 17 residues. J lost 2 bases, V lost 1 base, and 4 bases had no gene match. Germline CDR1 is SEHNR and CDR2 is FQNEAQ (reference sequence). The CDR3 here is CASSLGRGGAGANVLTF. Written as DNA, the CDR3 is TGTGCCAGCAGCTTAGGTCGGGGGGGCGCTGGGGCCAACGTCCTGACTTTC.

The chain employs TRBV29-1 and TRBJ1-1, with D perhaps matching TRBD1 (5 bases). The CDR3 has 13 residues. Germline V gives CDR1 SQVTM, CDR2 ANQGSEA. V was shortened by 7 bases and J by 4 bases, with 16 bases between the two germline ends. In nucleotides, the CDR3 is TGCAGCGCCAGGGTTGGGGGTCTCACTGAAGCTTTCTTT. Its translation: CSARVGGLTEAFF.

This clone was seen just once. The J gene is TRBJ2-3, the V gene TRBV5-4; perhaps TRBD2 as D (7 bases). Germline V CDR1 and CDR2: SGHNT, YYREEE (reference sequence). V was shortened by 6 bases and J by 1 base, with 12 bases between the two germline ends. The CDR3 is 14 amino acids. The CDR3 sequence is CASTQGGGTDTQYF. CDR3 DNA sequence: TGTGCCAGCACACAGGGAGGGGGCACAGATACGCAGTATTTT.

The chain has TRBV11-3 and TRBJ2-7, with a possible D match to TRBD2 (6 bases). Germline CDR1 is SGHNT and CDR2 is YENEEA. The CDR3 extends over 15 amino acids. V gave up 0 bases and J gave up 2 bases, with 11 bases separating them. The CDR3 here is CASSLDFGLTYEQYF. The CDR3, as DNA: TGTGCCAGCAGCTTAGATTTCGGACTAACCTACGAGCAGTACTTC.

V and J are TRBV18 and TRBJ1-1, with TRBD1 matching over 11 bases. Germline values: CDR1 KGHSH, CDR2 LQKENI. The V and J ends lost 1 base and 3 bases, in that order; junction bases with no gene match: 1. The CDR3 extends over 15 amino acids. CDR3 in amino acids: CASSPLGQGDTEAFF. The DNA of the CDR3 is TGTGCCAGCTCACCACTGGGACAGGGGGACACTGAAGCTTTCTTT.

The gene calls are TRBV29-1 and TRBJ2-3, with 8 bases matching TRBD2. The CDR3 extends over 14 amino acids. Germline CDR1 SQVTM, CDR2 ANQGSEA. Germline trimming cut 6 bases from V and 6 bases from J; bases unmatched to any gene: 11. The CDR3: CSVMGAGGLDTQYF. The DNA for the CDR3 is TGCAGCGTGATGGGTGCGGGGGGTTTGGATACGCAGTATTTT.

This clone appeared once. The chain links TRBV4-2 to TRBJ2-1, with D maybe TRBD1 (5 bases). Germline loops: CDR1 LGHNA, CDR2 YNFKEQ. This CDR3 contains 17 residues. The ends were cut back, 0 bases at V and 4 bases at J, with 16 bases in the middle. The CDR3 loop is CASSQDSAGMGYNEQFF. Written as DNA, the CDR3 is TGTGCCAGCAGCCAAGATTCGGCAGGGATGGGGTACAATGAGCAGTTCTTC.

The chain carries TRBV6-1 and TRBJ1-2; D is perhaps TRBD1 (6 bases). Trimming shortened V by 7 bases and J by 4 bases, and 13 bases separated the two germline ends. Germline V gene lookup returns CDR1 MNHNS and CDR2 SASEGT. This CDR3 contains 13 residues. The CDR3 DNA is TGTGCCAGCACCAGAGAGACAGGCTATGGCTACACCTTC. Its protein is CASTRETGYGYTF.

The V and J genes are TRBV18 and TRBJ2-7, with D unclear. Germline CDR1 reads KGHSH; CDR2 reads LQKENI. Deletions cut 4 bases from V and 5 bases from J, with 9 bases between. CDR3 length: 12 amino acids. CDR3 in DNA: TGTGCCAGCTCACGAGCAAACAACGAGCAGTACTTC. Translation gives CASSRANNEQYF. Complete variable domain (other parts from reference TRBV18 and TRBJ2-7): NAGVMQNPRHLVRRRGQEARLRCSPMKGHSHVYWYRQLPEEGLKFMVYLQKENIIDESGMPKERFSAEFPKEGPSILRIQQVVRGDSAAYFCASSRANNEQYFGPGTRLTVT.

The V and J genes are TRBV19 and TRBJ2-4; 9 bases are shared with TRBD1. This CDR3 spans 16 amino acids. Germline CDR1 and CDR2: LNHDA and SQIVND (reference sequence). The V and J ends lost 5 bases and 1 base, in that order; junction bases with no gene match: 6. The chain's CDR3 is CASSAAGTGAKNIQYF. CDR3 coding DNA: TGTGCCAGTAGTGCAGCCGGGACAGGGGCCAAAAACATTCAGTACTTC.

The rearrangement links TRBV28 to TRBJ2-6, with a possible D match to TRBD1 (5 bases). V was cut by 7 bases and J by 4 bases, with 11 bases left in between. This CDR3 region has 14 residues. Germline CDR1 MDHEN, CDR2 SYDVKM. CDR3: CASNSQGGANVLTF. CDR3 sequence (DNA): TGTGCCAGCAACTCTCAGGGAGGGGCCAACGTCCTGACTTTC. Based on the CDR3 plus reference TRBV28 and TRBJ2-6, the full variable domain is DVKVTQSSRYLVKRTGEKVFLECVQDMDHENMFWYRQDPGLGLRLIYFSYDVKMKEKGDIPEGYSVSREKKERFSLILESASTNQTSMYLCASNSQGGANVLTFGAGSRLTVL.

The rearrangement joins TRBV28 to TRBJ1-2, with unresolved D. V was pared by 3 bases and J by 4 bases, with 6 bases between. The germline CDR1 and CDR2 sequences are MDHEN and SYDVKM. The CDR3 loop spans 12 amino acids. CDR3 sequence (DNA): TGTGCCAGCAGTTTTCATTTCTATGGCTACACCTTC. Translation: CASSFHFYGYTF.

The chain joins TRBV19 to TRBJ2-2; D is unclear. V gave up 1 base and J gave up 7 bases, with 7 bases separating them. The CDR3 sequence is 13 residues long. CDR1 and CDR2 (germline): LNHDA, SQIVND (reference sequence). CDR3 region: CASSIVGFGELFF. CDR3 DNA: TGTGCCAGTAGTATAGTGGGGTTCGGGGAGCTGTTTTTT.